This T cell receptor (beta chain) is drawn from a study of shared clonotypes between healthy human individuals. As for the study in general: There were three CD4 naive, three CD4 memory, two CD8 naive and one CD8 memory plates per donor. Study observations and caveats: Relative to clonotypes present in all four donors, those not shared had lower generation probabilities. About 5% was the fraction of naive CD4 clonotypes found shared across a few donors.

As for this clone: Its specificity is unknown.

Generated by immunoSEQ multiplex PCR, the TCRdb table keeps only in-frame clones and is missing some. The sample lists around 2.3 million clones, roughly 95% occurring once. V was trimmed by 6 bases and J by 7 bases, leaving 9 bases between them. Germline assignment: CDR1 LNHDA and CDR2 SQIVND (reference sequence). This CDR3 is 12 amino acids long. Sequencing was done on a sample of naive CD4+ T cells sorted from blood. The subset denotes: CD45RA+ positively selected. The sequence was obtained from a man between 18 and 29 years old in good health. The rearrangement links TRBV19 to TRBJ2-2, with D uncertain. CDR3 coding DNA: TGTGCCAGTAGCCGTTTGGTCGGGGAGCTGTTTTTT. It yields the protein CASSRLVGELFF.